Below are 19 T cell receptor beta chains sequenced from a single sample in a study of CD8 T cells in ankylosing spondylitis. No antigens are known for them. Study-wide findings and caveats: Blood of patients with ankylosing spondylitis appeared to be characterized by a TCR beta motif of about eight highly homologous variants.

MiXCR, run by TCRdb on the 5' RACE reads, gives a single entry per CDR3 protein. The table records over 400,000 distinct CDR3 sequences, about 25% of them present only once. The sequencing input was blood, either unsorted or a sorted T cell fraction (not recorded which). The receptors here all came from a male donor with ankylosing spondylitis.

This clonotype was observed a few times. The chain uses TRBV11-2 and TRBJ2-2, with a possible D match to TRBD2 (6 bases). Trimming removed 0 bases at V and 6 bases at J, with 11 bases between. Germline V CDR1 and CDR2: SGHAT, FQNNGV. This CDR3 has 15 amino acids. CDR3 in DNA: TGTGCCAGCAGCTTAGATCTTTCGGGGGCCGGGGAGCTGTTTTTT. The encoded protein is CASSLDLSGAGELFF.

CDR3 amino acids: CSARDRAAGYF. DNA of the CDR3: TGCAGTGCTAGAGACAGGGCCGCGGGGTACTTC. The chain links TRBV20-1 to TRBJ2-5, with D perhaps given as TRBD1 or TRBD2 (5 bases each). Germline V gene lookup returns CDR1 DFQATT and CDR2 SNEGSKA (reference sequence). The V end was cut by 0 bases, the J end by 13 bases, with 12 bases between. The CDR3 is 11 amino acids.

This clonotype has a handful of counts. This chain uses TRBV7-2 with TRBJ2-3; TRBD2 matches 10 bases. CDR1 and CDR2 (germline): SGHTA, FQGNSA. J was trimmed by 5 bases and V by 5 bases; bases with no gene match: 7. The CDR3 totals 15 residues. The CDR3 reads CASSIRAGGGDTQYF. CDR3 coding DNA: TGTGCCAGCAGCATCAGAGCGGGAGGGGGAGATACGCAGTATTTT.

This rearrangement joins TRBV9 to TRBJ1-3; D is possibly TRBD1 (5 bases). V was clipped by 3 bases and J by 0 bases, with 10 bases between them. The germline V gene encodes CDR1 SGDLS and CDR2 YYNGEE. The CDR3 runs to 15 residues. This CDR3 is CASSGQTASGNTIYF. In DNA form, the CDR3 reads TGTGCCAGCAGCGGTCAGACAGCCTCTGGAAACACCATATATTTT.

This clonotype was detected many times. This chain joins TRBV5-1 and TRBJ2-7; 9 positions agree with TRBD2. The ends lost 4 bases at V and 4 bases at J; junction bases unmatched: 9. This CDR3 has 15 amino acids. Germline CDR1 and CDR2: SGHRS and YFSETQ. This CDR3 is CASSPSGEEVYEQYV. Here the CDR3 DNA reads TGCGCCAGCAGCCCTAGCGGGGAGGAGGTATACGAGCAGTACGTC.

The chain recombines TRBV10-1 with TRBJ2-1; 13 bases are shared with TRBD2. Germline CDR1 and CDR2: WNHNN and SYGVQD (reference sequence). V lost 6 bases to trimming and J lost 7 bases; unmatched junction nucleotides: 6. The CDR3 is 15 residues long. CDR3 sequence reads: CASSRALAGGNEQFF. The CDR3 nucleotides are TGCGCCAGCAGCCGGGCACTAGCGGGAGGGAATGAGCAGTTCTTC.

The V and J genes are TRBV30 and TRBJ2-1; 10 bases agree with TRBD2. The germline V gene has CDR1 GTSNPN and CDR2 SVGIG (reference sequence). The CDR3 loop spans 13 amino acids. V lost 4 bases and J lost 10; bases outside the gene matches: 7. The CDR3 sequence is CAWTAGGPGEQFF. DNA for the CDR3: TGTGCCTGGACAGCGGGAGGGCCGGGAGAGCAGTTCTTC.

This clonotype has ten or more counts. The chain has TRBV15 and TRBJ2-3, with D perhaps matching TRBD1 or TRBD2 (5 bases each). Germline assignment: CDR1 LNHNV and CDR2 YYDKDF (reference sequence). V lost 1 base and J 1 base, leaving 6 bases between the germline ends. CDR3 length: 14 amino acids. Written as DNA, the CDR3 is TGTGCCACCAGCAGAGGAGGGGGCACAGATACGCAGTATTTT. This translates into CATSRGGGTDTQYF.

The V call is TRBV12-3 or TRBV12-4, the J call TRBJ1-1; D remains unclear. CDR3 length equals 13 residues. V lost 1 base and J 7 bases, leaving 10 bases between the germline ends. The DNA for the CDR3 is TGTGCCAGCAGTTTAGTCTTGCTATATGAAGCTTTCTTT. Protein: CASSLVLLYEAFF.

This sequence joins TRBV30 and TRBJ2-7, with TRBD2 matching 7 bases. The CDR3 totals 13 residues. Per germline, CDR1 GTSNPN and CDR2 SVGIG (reference sequence). V lost 3 bases and J lost 0; bases outside the gene matches: 2. CDR3 sequence reads: CAWSSGISYEQYF. The DNA for the CDR3 is TGTGCCTGGAGCAGCGGGATCTCCTACGAGCAGTACTTC. The full variable domain, completed using reference TRBV30 and TRBJ2-7, is SQTIHQWPATLVQPVGSPLSLECTVEGTSNPNLYWYRQAAGRGLQLLFYSVGIGQISSEVPQNLSASRPQDRQFILSSKKLLLSDSGFYLCAWSSGISYEQYFGPGTRLTVT.

The V gene is TRBV5-6, the J gene TRBJ2-7; D remains ambiguous. Trimming took 1 base from V and 3 from J, leaving 8 bases between them. The CDR3 extends over 13 amino acids. Germline V gene data show CDR1 as SGHDT and CDR2 as YYEEEE. This CDR3 is CASSLTHYYEQYF. In DNA form, the CDR3 reads TGTGCCAGCAGCTTGACTCACTACTACGAGCAGTACTTC.

The gene calls are TRBV24-1 and TRBJ2-1, with a possible D match to TRBD2 (7 bases). The CDR3 has 19 residues. The V gene's germline CDR1 is KGHDR and CDR2 SFDVKD. The germline V and J ends were trimmed by 5 bases and 0 bases, with 22 bases remaining between them. This chain's CDR3 is CATSAPRGGDTSSYNEQFF. The CDR3 bases are TGTGCCACCAGTGCCCCTCGAGGGGGGGACACGAGCTCCTACAATGAGCAGTTCTTC.

V and J are TRBV5-1 and TRBJ1-5; D is perhaps TRBD1 (5 bases). Trimming shortened V by 1 base and J by 0 bases, and 11 bases separated the two germline ends. CDR3 size: 16 residues. Germline-derived CDR1 and CDR2 are SGHRS and YFSETQ. The CDR3 DNA sequence: TGCGCCAGCAGCTTGTATGGACAAGATAGCAATCAGCCCCAGCATTTT. This codes for CASSLYGQDSNQPQHF. The full variable domain, completed using reference TRBV5-1 and TRBJ1-5, is KAGVTQTPRYLIKTRGQQVTLSCSPISGHRSVSWYQQTPGQGLQFLFEYFSETQRNKGNFPGRFSGRQFSNSRSEMNVSTLELGDSALYLCASSLYGQDSNQPQHFGDGTRLSIL.

This clonotype was detected a few times. This sequence joins TRBV20-1 and TRBJ2-5; 7 bases align to TRBD1. Looked up from germline, CDR1 is DFQATT and CDR2 is SNEGSKA (reference sequence). The CDR3 is made up of 16 amino acids. Germline trimming cut 3 bases from V and 2 bases from J; bases unmatched to any gene: 12. Here the CDR3 DNA reads TGCAGTGCTAGGTCCCCTTGGCAGGGGGTACAAGAGACCCAGTACTTC. Amino acids: CSARSPWQGVQETQYF.

This clonotype came up a few times. CDR3 DNA sequence: TGTGCCAGCAGCCAAGATCCCGGGACAGAAGAATCTACCTACGAGCAGTACTTC. Translating it yields CASSQDPGTEESTYEQYF. The rearrangement links TRBV3-1 to TRBJ2-7, with TRBD1 matching 7 bases. The germline gives CDR1 LGHDT, CDR2 YNNKEL (reference sequence). The junction had 13 bases not matched to a gene; V was cut back by 0 bases and J by 2 bases. This CDR3 has 18 residues.

The sample holds a few counts of this clonotype. V gene TRBV5-1 combines with J gene TRBJ2-5; D tentatively fits TRBD1 or TRBD2 (5 bases each). V lost 5 bases to trimming and J lost 2 bases, with 13 bases between them. In germline, CDR1 is SGHRS, CDR2 YFSETQ. The CDR3 covers 14 residues. The CDR3: CASRGVVSQETQYF. The DNA for the CDR3 is TGCGCCAGCAGGGGGGTTGTTTCACAAGAGACCCAGTACTTC.

The table lists this clonotype with a few counts. The J gene is TRBJ1-4, the V gene TRBV29-1, with a weak D call TRBD1 (6 bases). The CDR3 extends over 11 amino acids. Trimming left V 6 bases short and J 8 bases short, with 10 bases between. Germline assignment: CDR1 SQVTM and CDR2 ANQGSEA. As DNA, the CDR3 is TGCAGCGTGGACAGTAACGAAAAACTGTTTTTT. It yields the protein CSVDSNEKLFF.

The sample holds many counts of this clonotype. The chain is built from TRBV27 and TRBJ1-2; TRBD1 aligns across 11 bases. CDR1 and CDR2 from the germline V gene are MNHEY and SMNVEV (reference sequence). The CDR3 has 14 amino acids. J gave up 3 bases and V 6 bases, and 3 bases lay outside the gene matches. Here the CDR3 reads CASRGTGGHYGYTF. DNA for the CDR3: TGTGCCAGCAGGGGGACAGGGGGACACTATGGCTACACCTTC.

The chain links TRBV20-1 to TRBJ1-3; 7 bases are a match to TRBD1. Per germline, CDR1 DFQATT and CDR2 SNEGSKA (reference sequence). The CDR3 covers 15 residues. The J segment lost 0 bases and the V segment lost 0 bases, leaving 2 bases of the junction unmatched. CDR3 in amino acids: CSAREGTVSGNTIYF. The DNA of the CDR3 is TGCAGTGCTAGAGAAGGGACAGTCTCTGGAAACACCATATATTTT.